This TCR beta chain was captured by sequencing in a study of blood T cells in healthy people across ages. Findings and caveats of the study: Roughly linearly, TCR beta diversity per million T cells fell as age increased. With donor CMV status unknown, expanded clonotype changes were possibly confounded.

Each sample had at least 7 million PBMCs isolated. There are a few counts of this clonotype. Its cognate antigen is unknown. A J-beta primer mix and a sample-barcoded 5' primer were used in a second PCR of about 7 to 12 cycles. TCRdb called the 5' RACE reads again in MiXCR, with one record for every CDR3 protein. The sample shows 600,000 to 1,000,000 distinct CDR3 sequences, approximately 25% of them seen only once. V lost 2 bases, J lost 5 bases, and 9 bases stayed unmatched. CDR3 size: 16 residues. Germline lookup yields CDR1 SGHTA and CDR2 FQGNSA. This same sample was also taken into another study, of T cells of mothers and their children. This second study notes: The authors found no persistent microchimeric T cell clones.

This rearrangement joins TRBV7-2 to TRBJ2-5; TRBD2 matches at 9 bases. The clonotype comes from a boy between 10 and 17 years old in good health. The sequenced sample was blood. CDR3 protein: CASSLLGGRAGETQYF. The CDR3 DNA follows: TGTGCCAGCAGCTTATTAGGCGGGAGGGCCGGTGAGACCCAGTACTTC.